This TCR beta chain is drawn from a study of cytomegalovirus exposure and HLA in healthy donors (dated by TCRdb to between 2016 and 2019). Study-wide context: An earlier analysis of some 600 of the donors reported 250 to 350 Gb of sequence data and 117 million unique TCR beta sequences obtained from some 170 million T cells. An early release covering about 600 HLA-typed donors comprised about 300 gigabases of sequencing data and approximately 85 million unique TCR sequences. The genetic ancestry cluster associated with self-reported Caucasian donors included 81% of the 300 to 450 genotyped donors. The study aimed to test whether signatures of past pathogen exposure could be identified by cataloging public T cell receptors. The study used immunosequencing to profile the T cell repertoires of several hundred subjects and linked those repertoires to cytomegalovirus serostatus. A separate validation cohort of more than 100 different subjects was used in addition to the approximately 700-subject first cohort. High-throughput TCR immunosequencing, statistical association of individual TCRs with disease status, and machine learning were combined to predict cytomegalovirus infection status. A later analysis re-analyzed previously published TCR beta repertoires from 500 to 700 donors and added high-resolution HLA genotyping to study TCR occurrence patterns. In the later analysis, no new phenotypic data were used to find candidate immune exposures; instead, reliance was placed on TCR beta sequences and their occurrence across donors. To decide whether each TCR beta V gene segment behaved as functional or pseudogenic, an earlier analysis of 587 of the donors relied on high-throughput TCR beta sequencing. Alongside the repertoire data, information on donor age, sex, ethnicity and CMV serostatus was compiled. In a later genetic analysis, genome-wide SNP genotypes for 398 of the 666 donors were used, and that subset was treated as a discovery cohort. Every discovery cohort repertoire had been produced on one sequencing platform. Class I and class II HLA loci were covered by the typing at four-digit resolution. Typing coverage differed by locus: A, B, C, DRB1 and DQB1 were typed in roughly 620-640 donors, DQA1 in about 560, DPA1 in nearly 610, and DPB1 in 450 to 490. A handful of DR-DQ haplotypes were handled as single units for association and clustering because linkage in the cohort was strong. On average, over 200,000 unique TCR beta nucleotide sequences were sequenced per donor among 350 to 400 genotyped donors of the cohort, with around 19% of those sequences being non-productive. Study-wide conclusions, independent of this receptor: A later analysis found that most CMV-associated TCR beta chains appeared HLA-restricted, with HLA associations seemingly driven largely by CMV exposure. In a later analysis, the rate of TCR association differed among HLA loci, with DRB1 alleles having the most associated TCRs and HLA-C alleles having the fewest. The sequencing pipeline was judged likely to have produced a cluster of highly shared sequence variants as a technical artifact. An association between a missense DCLRE1C variant and V-gene and J-gene trimming of TCR beta chains was found in a later genetic analysis and replicated in an independent cohort. The classifier was reported to diagnose cytomegalovirus status with high specificity and sensitivity in both the original and validation cohorts. A further reported finding was that TCR beta sequences accurately predicted the HLA-A and HLA-B alleles for most subjects in the first cohort. Immune exposure information for the cohort was limited to CMV serostatus. Strong co-occurrence of HLA alleles, especially DR and DQ, made assigning TCR associations to individual alleles difficult. The authors suggested that the approach could potentially be generalized to other disease states and immunological phenotypes. Linkage disequilibrium might explain the correlated functional status among segregating V segments, but an unknown experimental factor could not be excluded. In vitro tests confirmed that a few of the cytomegalovirus-associated TCR beta chains recognize cytomegalovirus antigens. Because counts were too low, about 15 rarely observed V segments, including chromosome 9 orphons, were left out of the earlier analysis of 500 to 750 of the donors. Broadly in line with IMGT annotations, most TCR beta V segments showed up in productive rearrangements about 87% or about 30% of the time in an earlier analysis of a few hundred of the donors. A total of about 150 TCR beta chains were listed by the study as associated with cytomegalovirus. Only TCR beta chains were sequenced in this cohort, and the absence of alpha or paired-chain data limited detectable features. Specific HLA alleles were associated with over 15,000 TCR beta sequences at a false discovery rate of 0.05 in a later analysis. Compared with equally common non-associated chains, HLA-associated TCR beta chains in a later analysis were more clonally expanded and had lower generation probabilities. Compared with the roughly 720-donor mean, donors in an Asian-associated ancestry cluster had fewer N-insertions in productive TCRs, according to a later genetic analysis. Because HLA typing was missing for some donors at each locus, association tests included only the typed subset. The 87-base-pair reads could not distinguish some IMGT-functional V segments, including TRBV6-2 and TRBV6-3, so those segments were excluded. Most TCR sequences were observed very rarely across donors, whereas some public TCRs were present in many individuals. Several of the top co-occurrence clusters appeared to be linked to parvovirus B19, influenza, CMV and Epstein-Barr virus, according to a later analysis. Sequencing depth was assumed to be roughly uniform across donors in the presence/absence analyses, though that assumption may not hold.

The cohort consisted of hundreds of healthy bone marrow donors. At the time of sampling, every cohort member was nominally healthy, though immune exposures that went unrecorded were likely present. The donor tested CMV seronegative, placing the donor among the 300 to 450 seronegative members of the cohort. A peripheral blood sample was provided by each donor, and peripheral blood mononuclear cells were used for TCR beta sequencing. Genomic DNA extraction from the blood cell samples was performed with the Qiagen DNeasy Blood Extraction Kit. The library relied on the immunoSEQ multiplex PCR assay. For the multiplex PCR, a mixture combining 60 forward primers for TCR Vbeta segments and 13 reverse primers for TCR Jbeta segments was used. The CDR3 region of rearranged TCR beta genes was amplified from genomic DNA by a multiplex PCR assay. The amplified TCR beta libraries were sequenced on the Illumina HiSeq System as 87-base-pair reads. The original methods were these. A later analysis counted about 76 million unique TCR beta chains across the 700 or so repertoires, and 9 million to 14 million of these chains were shared by at least two donors. A nearest-neighbor algorithm error-corrected the raw reads and collapsed the reads into unique sequences, merging closely related sequences to remove PCR and sequencing errors. V, D and J gene segments were assigned by aligning CDR3 sequences to IMGT reference sequences. For a sequence to be retained, at least a six-nucleotide match to both a V gene segment and a J gene segment was required. A rearrangement was called productive if the CDR3 had no stop codons and remained in frame with V and J, and every other rearrangement was called non-productive. CDR3 was defined by IMGT convention, running from the second conserved V-encoded cysteine to the conserved J-encoded phenylalanine. The earlier analysis of 587 of the donors excluded sequences that lacked an unambiguous match to a single V gene segment. In an earlier analysis of 500 to 750 of the donors, V segments were called functional above 56.7% productive rearrangements and were called segregating when the between-donor standard deviation exceeded 5%. A statistical classification framework was built to diagnose cytomegalovirus status from the catalog of TCR beta chain sequences. In a later analysis, TCR nucleotide sequences were compared against IMGT/GENE-DB human TR gene sequences so that V and J genes could be assigned. A later analysis assigned CDR3 sequences and most-parsimonious VDJ recombination scenarios with the TCRdist pipeline. A later analysis defined each TCR beta chain by its CDR3 amino acid sequence plus V-gene family, and excluded reads lacking a unique V-gene family. To address suspected cross-contamination and a sequencing artifact, a later analysis removed under 600 highly shared, low-generation-probability nucleotide sequences. A later analysis calculated a clonal expansion index for each public chain from normalized within-repertoire ranks of inferred template counts. Generation probabilities in a later analysis came from a VDJ recombination model fitted to out-of-frame rearrangements, and those results were checked against IGoR. In a later analysis, hypergeometric tests were used to score TCR-TCR, TCR-HLA and TCR-CMV co-occurrence, with a repertoire-size bias correction applied to TCR pairs. A later analysis estimated false discovery rates by permuting HLA or CMV assignments 20 times. In a later analysis, co-occurring TCRs were grouped with DBSCAN, and TCRdist sequence similarity was added when clustering was performed within HLA-allele-positive subsets. Repertoires with fewer than 30,000 or more than 120,000 public chains, plus five repertoires with anomalous nucleotide sharing, were excluded from co-occurrence clustering. TCRdb stores this immuneACCESS table with in-frame sequences only. Part of the clones is absent; in the studies checked, under half of the shortfall reflects unresolved V genes, and no reason is known for the rest. Clonal size and the V and J genes are those of that table, whereas D and trimming came from the DNA. The sample table records about 150,000 clones; 65% to 80% of these occur just once. Approximately 4% of the sample is taken by the ten largest.

Taken from the germline V gene, the CDR1 and CDR2 loops are MNHNS and SASEGT. Trimming at the junction amounts to 4 bases on V and 0 bases on J, and the germline ends lie 13 bases apart. The CDR3 goes from the cysteine to the phenylalanine over 15 residues. Only the CDR3 DNA stays, 45 bases, in frame from base 1. Notes on this clone: Its antigen has not been determined. No clone much larger than this one lies a single base away; base qualities are absent.

The sequence joins TRBV6-1 to TRBJ2-7; TRBD2 is a possible D gene, resting on 6 matching bases. The sequence derives from a woman aged 40 to 50 in good health and CMV-seronegative. Sequencing input: PBMCs. The nucleotide sequence reads TGTGCCAGCAGTGTTAGACTAGAAGCCTCCTACGAGCAGTACTTC. Protein translation: CASSVRLEASYEQYF.